Reported below is one TCR beta chain. The antigen is not known. The repertoire was sequenced with immunoSEQ multiplex PCR; TCRdb's copy has only in-frame clones and lacks some. The table has about 200,000 clones, 79% seen once. This record comes from a study of cytotoxic CD8 clonotypes in ibrutinib-treated CLL. About the research overall: Across the patients, roughly 10 were relapsed/refractory, more than 14 treatment-naive and 17 to 18 IGHV unmutated.

General observations from the study: Clonality increased at ibrutinib response and stayed stable in sustained remission. At progression, however, it fell back toward baseline.

Per the germline V gene, CDR1 is SGHDN and CDR2 is FVKESK. This CDR3 spans 17 amino acids. V lost 1 base to trimming and J lost 2 bases, with 17 bases between them. Sequenced here: PBMCs, sampled after 12 months of ibrutinib treatment. J is TRBJ2-5 and V is TRBV14; tentative D call: TRBD2 (6 bases). This clonotype was obtained from a human donor with chronic lymphocytic leukemia. This CDR3 reads CASSQAESGYLQETQYF. As DNA, the CDR3 is TGTGCCAGCAGCCAAGCTGAGAGCGGGTACCTACAAGAGACCCAGTACTTC.